This T cell receptor beta chain was identified in a study of blood T cell repertoires in COVID-19. Study-wide context: Sites in the United States, Italy and Spain provided acute and convalescent COVID-19 samples. PBMCs, B-cell-depleted T cells, or T cells provided the cDNA or gDNA that made up the material.

The CDR3 length is 18 residues. V lost 3 bases to trimming and J lost 0 bases, with 19 bases between them. From germline, CDR1 is MNHNS and CDR2 SASEGT. As handled by the study authors: Counts of nucleated cells, estimated from reference gene primer amplification, were obtained. The data were produced by immunoSEQ multiplex PCR, yet TCRdb's version contains in-frame clones alone and is incomplete. The V and J calls and clone size come from that table; D and trimming were worked out from the DNA. The sample includes about 110,000 clones, about 88% of them seen just once. The sequenced sample was peripheral blood. The V and J genes are TRBV6-1 and TRBJ2-3; possibly TRBD1 for D (6 bases). The clonotype was recovered from a human donor in a cohort sampled during active COVID-19. This CDR3 is CASSESRTGRRSTDTQYF. CDR3 bases: TGTGCCAGCAGTGAGAGCAGAACAGGGCGTCGGAGCACAGATACGCAGTATTTT.